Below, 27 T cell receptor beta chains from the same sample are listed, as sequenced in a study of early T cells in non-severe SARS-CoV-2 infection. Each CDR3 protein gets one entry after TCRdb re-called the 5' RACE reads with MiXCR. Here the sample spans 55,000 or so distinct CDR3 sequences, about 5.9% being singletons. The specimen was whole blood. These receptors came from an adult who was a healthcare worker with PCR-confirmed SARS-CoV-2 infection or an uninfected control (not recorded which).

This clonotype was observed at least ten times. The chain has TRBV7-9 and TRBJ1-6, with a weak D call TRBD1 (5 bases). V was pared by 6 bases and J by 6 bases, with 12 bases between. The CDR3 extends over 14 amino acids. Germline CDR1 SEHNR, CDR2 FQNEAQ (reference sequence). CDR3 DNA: TGTGCCAGCAGGACCGGGACGGCTAATTCACCCCTCCACTTT. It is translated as CASRTGTANSPLHF.

Here the CDR3 reads CASSLGRQGMDTQYF. As DNA, the CDR3 is TGTGCCAGCAGCTTAGGGAGACAGGGGATGGATACGCAGTATTTT. This chain uses TRBV7-2 with TRBJ2-3; 8 bases agree with TRBD1. This CDR3 spans 15 amino acids. The V gene's germline CDR1 is SGHTA and CDR2 FQGNSA. J was trimmed by 6 bases and V by 1 base; bases with no gene match: 6.

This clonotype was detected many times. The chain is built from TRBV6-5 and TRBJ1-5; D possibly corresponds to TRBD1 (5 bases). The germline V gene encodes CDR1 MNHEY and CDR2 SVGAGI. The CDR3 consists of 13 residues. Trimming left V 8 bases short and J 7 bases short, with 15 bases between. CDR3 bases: TGTGCCAGCCGAGGCAACGGGGGACAGCCCCAGCATTTT. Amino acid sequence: CASRGNGGQPQHF.

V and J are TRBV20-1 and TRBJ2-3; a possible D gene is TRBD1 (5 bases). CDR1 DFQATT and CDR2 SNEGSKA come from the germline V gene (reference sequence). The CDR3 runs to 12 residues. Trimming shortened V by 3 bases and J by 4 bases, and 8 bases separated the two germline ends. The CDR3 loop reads CSASPTADTQYF. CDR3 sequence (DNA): TGCAGTGCTAGCCCGACAGCAGATACGCAGTATTTT.

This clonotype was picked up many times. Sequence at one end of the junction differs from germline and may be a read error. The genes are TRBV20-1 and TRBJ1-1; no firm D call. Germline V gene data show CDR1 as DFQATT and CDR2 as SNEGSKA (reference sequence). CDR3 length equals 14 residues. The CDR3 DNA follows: TGCAGTGCTAGAGAAAGGCAGACGAATATTGAAGTTTTCTTT. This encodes CSARERQTNIEVFF.

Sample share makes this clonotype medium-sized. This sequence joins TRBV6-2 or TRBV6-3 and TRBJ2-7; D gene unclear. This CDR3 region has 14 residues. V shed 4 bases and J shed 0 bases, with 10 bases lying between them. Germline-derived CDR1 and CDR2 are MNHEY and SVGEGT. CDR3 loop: CASSSTYYSYEQYF. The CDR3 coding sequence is TGTGCCAGCAGTTCAACTTATTACTCCTACGAGCAGTACTTC.

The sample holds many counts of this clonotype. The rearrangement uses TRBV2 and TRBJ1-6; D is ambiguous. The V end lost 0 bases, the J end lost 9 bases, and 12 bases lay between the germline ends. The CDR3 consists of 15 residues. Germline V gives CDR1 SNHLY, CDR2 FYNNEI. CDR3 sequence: CASSEASGRSSPLHF. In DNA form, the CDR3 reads TGTGCCAGCAGTGAAGCGTCTGGGCGGAGTTCACCCCTCCACTTT.

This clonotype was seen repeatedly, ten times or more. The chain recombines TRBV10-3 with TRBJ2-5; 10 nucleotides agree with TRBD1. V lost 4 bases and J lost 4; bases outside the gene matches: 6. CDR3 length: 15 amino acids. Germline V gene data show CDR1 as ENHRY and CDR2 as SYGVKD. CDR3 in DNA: TGTGCCATCAGTGCGGGGACAGGGGTCGTAGAGACCCAGTACTTC. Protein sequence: CAISAGTGVVETQYF.

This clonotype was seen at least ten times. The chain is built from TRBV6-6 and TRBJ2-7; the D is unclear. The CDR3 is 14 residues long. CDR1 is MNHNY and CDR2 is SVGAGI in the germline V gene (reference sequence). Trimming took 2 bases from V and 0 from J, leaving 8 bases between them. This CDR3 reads CASSYGVSSYEQYF. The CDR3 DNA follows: TGTGCCAGCAGTTACGGGGTCTCCTCCTACGAGCAGTACTTC.

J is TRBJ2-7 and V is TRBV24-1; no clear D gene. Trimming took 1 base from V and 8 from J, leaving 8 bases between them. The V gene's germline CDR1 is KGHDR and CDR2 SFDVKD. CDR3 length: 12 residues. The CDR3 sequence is CATSDFGVKQYF. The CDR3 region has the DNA TGTGCCACCAGTGATTTTGGGGTAAAGCAGTACTTC.

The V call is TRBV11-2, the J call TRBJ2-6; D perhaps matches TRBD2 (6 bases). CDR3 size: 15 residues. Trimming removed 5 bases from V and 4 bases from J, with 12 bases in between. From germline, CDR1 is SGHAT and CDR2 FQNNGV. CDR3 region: CASSPGSAGANVLTF. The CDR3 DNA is TGTGCCAGCAGCCCCGGGAGTGCCGGGGCCAACGTCCTGACTTTC. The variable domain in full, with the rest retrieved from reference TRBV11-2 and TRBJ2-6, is EAGVAQSPRYKIIEKRQSVAFWCNPISGHATLYWYQQILGQGPKLLIQFQNNGVVDDSQLPKDRFSAERLKGVDSTLKIQPAKLEDSAVYLCASSPGSAGANVLTFGAGSRLTVL.

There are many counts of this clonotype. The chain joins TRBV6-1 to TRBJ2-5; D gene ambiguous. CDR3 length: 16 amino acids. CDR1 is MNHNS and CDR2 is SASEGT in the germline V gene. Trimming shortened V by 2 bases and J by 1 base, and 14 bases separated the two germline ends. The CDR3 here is CASSELLGRLQETQYF. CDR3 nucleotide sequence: TGTGCCAGCAGTGAACTCTTAGGACGGCTCCAAGAGACCCAGTACTTC.

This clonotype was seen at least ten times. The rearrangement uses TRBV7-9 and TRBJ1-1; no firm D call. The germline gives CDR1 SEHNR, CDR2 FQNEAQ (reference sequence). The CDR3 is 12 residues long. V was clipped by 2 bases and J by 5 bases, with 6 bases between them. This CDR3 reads CASSLSNTEAFF. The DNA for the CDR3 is TGTGCCAGCAGCTTAAGTAATACTGAAGCTTTCTTT.

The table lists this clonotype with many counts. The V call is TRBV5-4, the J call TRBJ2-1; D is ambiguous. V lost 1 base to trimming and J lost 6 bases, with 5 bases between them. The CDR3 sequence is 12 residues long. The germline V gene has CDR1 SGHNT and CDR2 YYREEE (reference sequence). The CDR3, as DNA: TGTGCCAGCAGCTTGTTTTCCAATGAGCAGTTCTTC. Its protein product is CASSLFSNEQFF.

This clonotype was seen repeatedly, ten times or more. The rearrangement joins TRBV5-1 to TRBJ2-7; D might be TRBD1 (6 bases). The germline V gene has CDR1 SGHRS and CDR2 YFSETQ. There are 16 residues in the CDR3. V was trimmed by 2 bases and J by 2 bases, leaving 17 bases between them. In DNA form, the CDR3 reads TGCGCCAGCAGCTTCACTTCCGGGACACTTACCTACGAGCAGTACTTC. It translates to CASSFTSGTLTYEQYF.

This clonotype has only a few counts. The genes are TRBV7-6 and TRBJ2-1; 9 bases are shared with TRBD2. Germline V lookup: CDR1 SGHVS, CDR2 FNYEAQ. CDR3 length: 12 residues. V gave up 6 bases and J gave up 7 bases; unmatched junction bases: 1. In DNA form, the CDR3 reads TGTGCCAGCAGGGGACTAGCAAATGAGCAGTTCTTC. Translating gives CASRGLANEQFF.

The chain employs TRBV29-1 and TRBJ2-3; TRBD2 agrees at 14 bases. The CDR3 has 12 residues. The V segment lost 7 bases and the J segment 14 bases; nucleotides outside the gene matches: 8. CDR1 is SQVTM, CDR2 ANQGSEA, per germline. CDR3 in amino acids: CSGRTSGGRLYF. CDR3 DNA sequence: TGCAGCGGTAGGACTAGCGGGGGGAGGCTGTATTTT.

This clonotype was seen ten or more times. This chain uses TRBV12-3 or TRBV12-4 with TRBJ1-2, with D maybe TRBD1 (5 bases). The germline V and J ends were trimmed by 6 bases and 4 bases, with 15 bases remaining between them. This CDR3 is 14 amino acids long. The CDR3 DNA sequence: TGTGCCAGCAGACCATCCCAGGGAAGCTATGGCTACACCTTC. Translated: CASRPSQGSYGYTF.

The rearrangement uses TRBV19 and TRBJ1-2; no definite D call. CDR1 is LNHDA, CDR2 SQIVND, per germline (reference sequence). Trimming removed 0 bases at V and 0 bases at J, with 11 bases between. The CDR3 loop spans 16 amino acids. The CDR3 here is CASSIDRVKANYGYTF. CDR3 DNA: TGTGCCAGTAGTATAGATCGGGTCAAGGCTAACTATGGCTACACCTTC.

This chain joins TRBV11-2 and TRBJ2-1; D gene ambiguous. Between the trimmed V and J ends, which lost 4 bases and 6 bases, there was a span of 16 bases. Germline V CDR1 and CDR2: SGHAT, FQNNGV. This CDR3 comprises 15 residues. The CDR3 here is CASSSSVSGFNEQFF. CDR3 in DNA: TGTGCCAGCAGCTCCTCTGTGTCCGGGTTCAATGAGCAGTTCTTC.

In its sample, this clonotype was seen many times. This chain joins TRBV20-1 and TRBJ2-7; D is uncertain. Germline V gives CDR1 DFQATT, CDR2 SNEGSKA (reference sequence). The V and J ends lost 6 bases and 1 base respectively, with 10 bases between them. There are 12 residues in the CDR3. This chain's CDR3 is CSARKLSYEQYF. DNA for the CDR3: TGCAGTGCCCGCAAGTTGTCCTACGAGCAGTACTTC.

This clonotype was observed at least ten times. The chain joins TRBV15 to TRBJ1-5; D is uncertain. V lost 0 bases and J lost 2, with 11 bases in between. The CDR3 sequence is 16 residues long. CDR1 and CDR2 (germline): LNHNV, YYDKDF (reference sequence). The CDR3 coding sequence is TGTGCCACCAGCAGAGATCCAGAATTCGGCAATCAGCCCCAGCATTTT. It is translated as CATSRDPEFGNQPQHF.

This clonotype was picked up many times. The CDR3 spells CASSSLVNQPQHF. The CDR3 DNA sequence: TGTGCCAGCAGCTCCTTAGTCAATCAGCCCCAGCATTTT. This chain uses TRBV11-2 with TRBJ1-5; D is unresolved. The length of the CDR3 is 13 residues. Trimming took 4 bases from V and 3 from J, leaving 7 bases between them. The germline V gene encodes CDR1 SGHAT and CDR2 FQNNGV.

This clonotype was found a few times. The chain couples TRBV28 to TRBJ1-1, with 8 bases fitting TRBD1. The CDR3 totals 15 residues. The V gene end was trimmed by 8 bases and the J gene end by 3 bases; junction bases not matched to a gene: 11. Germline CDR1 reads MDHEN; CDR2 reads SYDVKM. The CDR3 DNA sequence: TGTGCCAGCTCCGGGGGTGGACAGGGCGACACTGAAGCTTTCTTT. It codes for CASSGGGQGDTEAFF.

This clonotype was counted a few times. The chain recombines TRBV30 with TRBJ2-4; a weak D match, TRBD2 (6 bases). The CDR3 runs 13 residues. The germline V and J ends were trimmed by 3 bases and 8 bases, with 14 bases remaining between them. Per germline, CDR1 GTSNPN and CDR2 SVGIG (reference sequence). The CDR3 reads CAWSRDWSDIQYF. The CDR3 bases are TGTGCCTGGAGCAGGGACTGGTCGGACATTCAGTACTTC.

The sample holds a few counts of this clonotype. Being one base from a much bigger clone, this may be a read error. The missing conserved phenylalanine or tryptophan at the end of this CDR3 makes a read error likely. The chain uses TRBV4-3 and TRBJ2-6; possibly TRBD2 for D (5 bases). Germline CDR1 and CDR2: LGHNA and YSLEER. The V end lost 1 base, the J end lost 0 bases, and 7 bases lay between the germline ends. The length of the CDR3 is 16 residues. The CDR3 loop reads CASSQVEGSGANVLTS. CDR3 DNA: TGCGCCAGCAGCCAAGTTGAGGGCTCTGGGGCCAACGTCCTGACTTCC.

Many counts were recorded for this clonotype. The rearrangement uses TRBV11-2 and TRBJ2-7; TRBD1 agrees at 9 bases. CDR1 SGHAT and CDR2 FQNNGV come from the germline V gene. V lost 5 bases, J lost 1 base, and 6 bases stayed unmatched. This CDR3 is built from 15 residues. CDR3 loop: CASSPPGQGSYEQYF. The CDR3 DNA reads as TGTGCCAGCAGCCCACCGGGACAGGGTTCCTACGAGCAGTACTTC.